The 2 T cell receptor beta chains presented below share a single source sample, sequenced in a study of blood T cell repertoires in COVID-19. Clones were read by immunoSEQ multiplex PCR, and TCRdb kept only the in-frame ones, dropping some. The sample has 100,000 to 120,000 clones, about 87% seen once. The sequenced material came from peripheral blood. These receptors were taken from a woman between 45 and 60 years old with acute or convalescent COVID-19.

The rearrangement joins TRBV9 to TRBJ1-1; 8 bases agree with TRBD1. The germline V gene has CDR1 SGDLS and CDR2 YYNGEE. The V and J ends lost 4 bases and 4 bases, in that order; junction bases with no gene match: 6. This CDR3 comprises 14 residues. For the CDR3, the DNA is TGTGCCAGCAGCCCGACAGGGGCGGGCACTGAAGCTTTCTTT. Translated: CASSPTGAGTEAFF.

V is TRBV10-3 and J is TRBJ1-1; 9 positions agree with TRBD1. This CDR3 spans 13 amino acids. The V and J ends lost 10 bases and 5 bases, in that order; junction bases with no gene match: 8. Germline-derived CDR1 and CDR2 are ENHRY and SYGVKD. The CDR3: CATKTGGTTEAFF. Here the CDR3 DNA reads TGTGCCACCAAGACAGGGGGTACAACTGAAGCTTTCTTT.